This TCR beta chain was sequenced during a study of T cell responses to AZD1222 COVID-19 vaccine. Overall study findings and caveats: Regions left unmutated in variants are reportedly the target of nearly half of spike-specific TCRs. Only a handful of individuals given AZD1222 were seropositive at baseline. Donors skewed white British and female; clonal diversity was possibly underestimated. The breadth and depth of Spike-specific TCRs increased once two AZD1222 doses had been given.

In the case of this clone: Its cognate antigen is unknown.

TCRdb keeps only in-frame clones here, not all; method: immunoSEQ multiplex PCR. The sample lists about 54,000 clones, approximately 86% seen once, with 6.9% in the top ten. Germline CDR1 is SNHLY and CDR2 is FYNNEI. The CDR3 length is 15 residues. V was pared by 7 bases and J by 3 bases, with 15 bases between. The sequence was collected from an adult who received the AZD1222 COVID-19 vaccine. Sample: peripheral blood, taken 28 days after the second AZD1222 dose. The chain recombines TRBV2 with TRBJ2-2; D tentatively fits TRBD1 or TRBD2 (7 bases each). CDR3 nucleotides: TGTGCCAGCATTAAGGGGGCGGGAGACACCGGGGAGCTGTTTTTT. This translates into CASIKGAGDTGELFF.